This T cell receptor beta chain was sequenced during a study of chemoradiotherapy in HPV16-positive cancers. This clone was seen only once. Sequencing was performed with immunoSEQ multiplex PCR; in TCRdb, only in-frame clones are kept and a portion is missing. This repertoire shows more than 10,000 clones, 60% to 80% found once; its top ten account for 7% to 10%. Looked up from germline, CDR1 is SQVTM and CDR2 is ANQGSEA. The CDR3 runs to 11 residues. The germline V and J ends were trimmed by 0 bases and 7 bases, with 7 bases remaining between them. This specimen was acquired from a patient who underwent chemoradiotherapy. This clonotype was obtained from a human donor with HPV-associated anogenital cancer. The chain uses TRBV29-1 and TRBJ2-7, with unresolved D. The DNA of the CDR3 is TGCAGCGTTGAAGATAAGGTTGAGCAGTACTTC. It yields the protein CSVEDKVEQYF.